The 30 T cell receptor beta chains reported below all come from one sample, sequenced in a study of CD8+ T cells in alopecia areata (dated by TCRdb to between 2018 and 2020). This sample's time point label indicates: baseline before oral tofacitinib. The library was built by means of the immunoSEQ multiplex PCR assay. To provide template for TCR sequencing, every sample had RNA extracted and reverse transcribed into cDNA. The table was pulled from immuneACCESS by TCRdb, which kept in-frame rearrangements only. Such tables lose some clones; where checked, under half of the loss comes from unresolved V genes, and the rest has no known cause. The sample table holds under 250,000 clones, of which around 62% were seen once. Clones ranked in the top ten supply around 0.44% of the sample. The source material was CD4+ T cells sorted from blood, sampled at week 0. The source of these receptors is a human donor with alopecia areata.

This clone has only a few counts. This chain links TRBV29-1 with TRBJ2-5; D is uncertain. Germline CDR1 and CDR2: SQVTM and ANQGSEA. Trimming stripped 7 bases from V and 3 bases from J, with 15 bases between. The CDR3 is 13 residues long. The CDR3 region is CSGRVGKKETQYF. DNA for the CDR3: TGCAGCGGTAGGGTGGGGAAAAAAGAGACCCAGTACTTC.

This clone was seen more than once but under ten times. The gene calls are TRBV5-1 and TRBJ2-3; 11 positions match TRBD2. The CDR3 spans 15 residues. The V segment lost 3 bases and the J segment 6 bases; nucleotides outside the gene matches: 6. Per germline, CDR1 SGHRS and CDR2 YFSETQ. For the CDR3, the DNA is TGCGCCAGCAGCTCACTAGCGGGGGCGGATGATACGCAGTATTTT. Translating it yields CASSSLAGADDTQYF. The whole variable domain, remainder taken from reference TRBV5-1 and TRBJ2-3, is KAGVTQTPRYLIKTRGQQVTLSCSPISGHRSVSWYQQTPGQGLQFLFEYFSETQRNKGNFPGRFSGRQFSNSRSEMNVSTLELGDSALYLCASSSLAGADDTQYFGPGTRLTVL.

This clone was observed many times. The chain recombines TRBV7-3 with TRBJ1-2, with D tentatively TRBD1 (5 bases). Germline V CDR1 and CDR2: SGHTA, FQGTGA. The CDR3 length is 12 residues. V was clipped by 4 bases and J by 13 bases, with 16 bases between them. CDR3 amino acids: CASSSGSDTVTF. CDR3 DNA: TGTGCCAGCAGCTCCGGATCGGACACTGTCACCTTC. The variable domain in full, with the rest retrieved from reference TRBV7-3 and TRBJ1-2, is GAGVSQTPSNKVTEKGKYVELRCDPISGHTALYWYRQSLGQGPEFLIYFQGTGAADDSGLPNDRFFAVRPEGSVSTLKIQRTERGDSAVYLCASSSGSDTVTFGSGTRLTVV.

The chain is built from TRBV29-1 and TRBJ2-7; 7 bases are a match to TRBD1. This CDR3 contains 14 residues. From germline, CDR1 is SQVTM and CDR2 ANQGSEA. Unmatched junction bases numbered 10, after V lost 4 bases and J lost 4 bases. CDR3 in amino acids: CSVGFRGGKYEQYF. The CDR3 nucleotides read TGCAGCGTTGGCTTCAGAGGGGGCAAGTACGAGCAGTACTTC.

CDR3 protein: CAWTSGPVPAANTEAFF. The CDR3 DNA reads as TGTGCCTGGACTTCAGGGCCAGTCCCGGCAGCGAACACTGAAGCTTTCTTT. The V call is TRBV30, the J call TRBJ1-1; weak D call: TRBD1 (5 bases). Germline V gene data show CDR1 as GTSNPN and CDR2 as SVGIG (reference sequence). Trimming took off 4 bases at V and 1 base at J, with 22 bases between the two ends. The CDR3 totals 17 residues.

CDR3 sequence reads: CSVEGRLKNTIYF. DNA for the CDR3: TGCAGCGTTGAAGGCCGCCTAAAAAACACCATATATTTT. This chain links TRBV29-1 with TRBJ1-3; D remains unclear. This CDR3 is 13 amino acids long. Trimming took off 1 base at V and 6 bases at J, with 10 bases between the two ends. Germline CDR1 SQVTM, CDR2 ANQGSEA.

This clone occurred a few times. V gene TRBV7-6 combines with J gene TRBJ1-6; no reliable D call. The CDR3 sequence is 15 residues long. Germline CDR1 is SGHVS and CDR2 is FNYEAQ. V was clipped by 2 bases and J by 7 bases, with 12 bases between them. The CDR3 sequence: CASSLRTGFNSPLHF. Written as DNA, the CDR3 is TGTGCCAGCAGCTTAAGGACCGGGTTCAATTCACCCCTCCACTTT.

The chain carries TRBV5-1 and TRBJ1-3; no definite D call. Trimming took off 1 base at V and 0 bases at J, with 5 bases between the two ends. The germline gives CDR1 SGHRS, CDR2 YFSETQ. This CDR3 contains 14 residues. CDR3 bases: TGCGCCAGCAGCTTGAGCAGCTCTGGAAACACCATATATTTT. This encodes CASSLSSSGNTIYF. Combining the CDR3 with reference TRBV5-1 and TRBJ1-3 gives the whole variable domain KAGVTQTPRYLIKTRGQQVTLSCSPISGHRSVSWYQQTPGQGLQFLFEYFSETQRNKGNFPGRFSGRQFSNSRSEMNVSTLELGDSALYLCASSLSSSGNTIYFGEGSWLTVV.

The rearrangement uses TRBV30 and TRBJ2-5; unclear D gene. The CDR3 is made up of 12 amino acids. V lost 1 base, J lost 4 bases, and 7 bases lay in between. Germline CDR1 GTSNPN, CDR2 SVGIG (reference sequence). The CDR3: CAWSASSETQYF. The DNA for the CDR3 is TGTGCCTGGAGTGCCAGTTCAGAGACCCAGTACTTC. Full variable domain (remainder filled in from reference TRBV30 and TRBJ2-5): SQTIHQWPATLVQPVGSPLSLECTVEGTSNPNLYWYRQAAGRGLQLLFYSVGIGQISSEVPQNLSASRPQDRQFILSSKKLLLSDSGFYLCAWSASSETQYFGPGTRLLVL.

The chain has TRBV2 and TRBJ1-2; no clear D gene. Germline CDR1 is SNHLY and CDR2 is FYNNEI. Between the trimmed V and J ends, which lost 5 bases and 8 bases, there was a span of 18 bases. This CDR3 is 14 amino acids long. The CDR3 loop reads CASSMETGQRGYTF. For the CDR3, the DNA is TGTGCCAGCAGTATGGAGACTGGGCAGCGCGGCTACACCTTC.

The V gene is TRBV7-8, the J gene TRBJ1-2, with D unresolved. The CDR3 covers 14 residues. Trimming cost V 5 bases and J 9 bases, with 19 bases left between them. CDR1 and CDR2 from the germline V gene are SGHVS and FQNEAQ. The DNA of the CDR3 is TGTGCCAGCAGCCTCAATGGGCCGGGGTATCGCTACACCTTC. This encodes CASSLNGPGYRYTF.

The CDR3 here is CSALEREIDTQYF. The CDR3, as DNA: TGCAGCGCATTGGAGCGGGAGATAGATACGCAGTATTTT. The chain links TRBV29-1 to TRBJ2-3, with 8 bases fitting TRBD2. V lost 7 bases to trimming and J lost 5 bases; unmatched junction nucleotides: 8. Germline V gene data show CDR1 as SQVTM and CDR2 as ANQGSEA. The CDR3 consists of 13 residues.

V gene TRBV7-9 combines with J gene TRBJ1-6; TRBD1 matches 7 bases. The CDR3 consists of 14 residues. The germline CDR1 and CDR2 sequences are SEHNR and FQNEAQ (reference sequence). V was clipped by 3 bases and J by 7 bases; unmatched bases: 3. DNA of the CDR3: TGTGCCAGCAGCTTCGGACAGGAGAATTCACCCCTCCACTTT. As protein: CASSFGQENSPLHF.

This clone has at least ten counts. The CDR3, as DNA: TGCGCCAGCAGCTTGGACCCCGGCAGGTACACTGAAGCTTTCTTT. This sequence encodes CASSLDPGRYTEAFF. The V gene is TRBV5-1, the J gene TRBJ1-1; no clear D gene. CDR3 length: 15 amino acids. CDR1 SGHRS and CDR2 YFSETQ come from the germline V gene. With 0 bases removed from V and 3 bases from J, the gap between germline ends came to 12 bases.

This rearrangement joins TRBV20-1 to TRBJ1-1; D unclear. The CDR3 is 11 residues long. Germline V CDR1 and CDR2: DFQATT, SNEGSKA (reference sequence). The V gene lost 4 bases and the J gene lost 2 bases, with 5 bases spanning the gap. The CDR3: CSAIANTEAFF. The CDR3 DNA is TGCAGTGCTATTGCAAACACTGAAGCTTTCTTT.

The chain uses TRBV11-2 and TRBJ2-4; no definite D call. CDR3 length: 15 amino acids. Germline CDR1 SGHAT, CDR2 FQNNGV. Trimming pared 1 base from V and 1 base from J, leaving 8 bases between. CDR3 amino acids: CASSLAARAKNIQYF. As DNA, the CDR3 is TGTGCCAGCAGCTTAGCAGCTCGGGCCAAAAACATTCAGTACTTC.

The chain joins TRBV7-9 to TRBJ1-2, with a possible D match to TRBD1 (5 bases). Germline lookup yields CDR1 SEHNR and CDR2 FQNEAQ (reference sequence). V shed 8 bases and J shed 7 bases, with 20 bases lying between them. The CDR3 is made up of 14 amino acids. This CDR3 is CASEQEGAGSGYTF. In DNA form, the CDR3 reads TGTGCCAGCGAACAGGAGGGCGCCGGCAGTGGCTACACCTTC.

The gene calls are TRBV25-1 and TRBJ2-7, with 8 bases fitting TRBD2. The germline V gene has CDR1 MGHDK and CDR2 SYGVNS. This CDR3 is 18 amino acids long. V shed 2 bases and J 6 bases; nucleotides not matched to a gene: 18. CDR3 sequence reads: CASSERSSGRAGTAEQYF. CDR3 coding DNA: TGTGCCAGCAGTGAAAGGTCTTCCGGGAGGGCCGGGACTGCCGAGCAGTACTTC.

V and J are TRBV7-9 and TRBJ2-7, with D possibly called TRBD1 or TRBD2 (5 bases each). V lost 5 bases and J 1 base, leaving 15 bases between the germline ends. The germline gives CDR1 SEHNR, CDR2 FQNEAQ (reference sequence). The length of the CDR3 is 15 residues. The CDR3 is CASSPLEGPSYEQYF. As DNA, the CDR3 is TGTGCCAGCAGCCCCCTCGAGGGGCCGTCCTACGAGCAGTACTTC. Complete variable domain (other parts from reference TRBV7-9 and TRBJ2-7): DTGVSQNPRHKITKRGQNVTFRCDPISEHNRLYWYRQTLGQGPEFLTYFQNEAQLEKSRLLSDRFSAERPKGSFSTLEIQRTEQGDSAMYLCASSPLEGPSYEQYFGPGTRLTVT.

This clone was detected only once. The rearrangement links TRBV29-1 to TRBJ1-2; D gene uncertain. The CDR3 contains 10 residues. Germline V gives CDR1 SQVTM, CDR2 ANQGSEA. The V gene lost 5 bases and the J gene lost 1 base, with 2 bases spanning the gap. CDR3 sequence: CSVYNYGYTF. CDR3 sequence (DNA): TGCAGCGTTTATAACTATGGCTACACCTTC.

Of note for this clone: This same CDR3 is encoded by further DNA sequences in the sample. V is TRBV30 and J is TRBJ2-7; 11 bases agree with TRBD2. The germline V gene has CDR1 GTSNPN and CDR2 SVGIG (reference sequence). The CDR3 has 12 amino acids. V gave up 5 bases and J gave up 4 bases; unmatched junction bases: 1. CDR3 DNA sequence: TGTGCCTGGGGGACTAGCGGATACGAGCAGTACTTC. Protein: CAWGTSGYEQYF.

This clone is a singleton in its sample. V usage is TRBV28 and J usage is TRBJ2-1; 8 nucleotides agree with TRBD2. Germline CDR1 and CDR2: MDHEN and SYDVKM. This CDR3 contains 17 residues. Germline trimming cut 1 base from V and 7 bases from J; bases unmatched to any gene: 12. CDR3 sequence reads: CASSLYGGGLSSNEQFF. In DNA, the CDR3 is TGTGCCAGCAGTTTATACGGGGGGGGCCTAAGCTCTAATGAGCAGTTCTTC. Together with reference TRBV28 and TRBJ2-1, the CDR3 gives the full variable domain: DVKVTQSSRYLVKRTGEKVFLECVQDMDHENMFWYRQDPGLGLRLIYFSYDVKMKEKGDIPEGYSVSREKKERFSLILESASTNQTSMYLCASSLYGGGLSSNEQFFGPGTRLTVL.

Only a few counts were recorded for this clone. CDR3 in DNA: TGTGCCAGCAGCTTATTCAAGGGGGTGGGCCCGAGCTCCTACAATGAGCAGTTCTTC. Its translation is CASSLFKGVGPSSYNEQFF. The gene calls are TRBV7-9 and TRBJ2-1; possible D gene TRBD1, 6 bases. V dropped 2 bases and J dropped 0 bases, with 20 bases sitting between them. Germline V gene lookup returns CDR1 SEHNR and CDR2 FQNEAQ (reference sequence). The CDR3 is made up of 19 amino acids.

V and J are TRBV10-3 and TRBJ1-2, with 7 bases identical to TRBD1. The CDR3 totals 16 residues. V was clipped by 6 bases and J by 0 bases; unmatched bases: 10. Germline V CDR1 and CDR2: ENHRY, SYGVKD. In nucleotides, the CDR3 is TGTGCCATCAGGAGGAACCGGGACAGTTCTAACTATGGCTACACCTTC. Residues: CAIRRNRDSSNYGYTF.

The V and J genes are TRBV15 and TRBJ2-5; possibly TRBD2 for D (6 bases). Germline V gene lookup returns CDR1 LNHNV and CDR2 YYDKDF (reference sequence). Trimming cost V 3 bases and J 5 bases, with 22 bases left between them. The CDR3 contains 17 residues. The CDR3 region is CATSRTRTSRREETQYF. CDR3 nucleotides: TGTGCCACCAGCAGGACTCGGACTTCTCGGAGGGAGGAGACCCAGTACTTC.

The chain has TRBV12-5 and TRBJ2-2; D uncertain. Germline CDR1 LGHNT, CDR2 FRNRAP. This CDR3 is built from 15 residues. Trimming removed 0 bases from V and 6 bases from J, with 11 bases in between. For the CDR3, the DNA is TGTGCTAGTGGTTTGGTTAGGACCGTATCCGGGGAGCTGTTTTTT. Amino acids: CASGLVRTVSGELFF.

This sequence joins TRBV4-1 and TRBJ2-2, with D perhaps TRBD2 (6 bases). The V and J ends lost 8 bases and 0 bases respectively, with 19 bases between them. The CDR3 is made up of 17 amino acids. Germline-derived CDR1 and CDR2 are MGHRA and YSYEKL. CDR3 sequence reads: CASSKVGGRPNTGELFF. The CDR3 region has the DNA TGCGCCAGCTCAAAAGTAGGAGGGCGGCCGAACACCGGGGAGCTGTTTTTT.

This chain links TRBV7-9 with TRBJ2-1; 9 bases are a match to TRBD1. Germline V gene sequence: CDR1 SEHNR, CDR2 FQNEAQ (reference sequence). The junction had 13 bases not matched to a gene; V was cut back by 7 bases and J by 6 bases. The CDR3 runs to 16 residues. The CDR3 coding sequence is TGTGCCAGCAAGGACAGGGGAGAAATAGCCCTCAATGAGCAGTTCTTC. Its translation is CASKDRGEIALNEQFF.

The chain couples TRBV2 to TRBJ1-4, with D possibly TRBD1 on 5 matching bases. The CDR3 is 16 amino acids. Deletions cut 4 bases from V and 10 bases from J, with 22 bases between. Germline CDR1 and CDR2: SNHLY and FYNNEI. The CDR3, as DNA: TGTGCCAGCAGTGGTGGGGCGGCAGCCCCCAGTCGAAAACTGTTTTTT. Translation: CASSGGAAAPSRKLFF.

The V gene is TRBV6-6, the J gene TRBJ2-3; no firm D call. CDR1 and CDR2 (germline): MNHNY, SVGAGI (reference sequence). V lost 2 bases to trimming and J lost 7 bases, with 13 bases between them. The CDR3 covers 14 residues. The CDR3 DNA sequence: TGTGCCAGCAGTTACCAGTCCAGAGACCATACGCAGTATTTT. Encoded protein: CASSYQSRDHTQYF.